The 18 T cell receptor beta chains below come from one sample, sequenced in a study of T cells after yellow fever vaccination. From the 5' RACE reads, TCRdb called clonotypes with MiXCR, one entry per CDR3 protein. The table includes hundreds of thousands of distinct CDR3 sequences, around 12% detected once. This specimen was PBMCs, taken on the day of the yellow fever booster vaccination. These receptor sequences come from a man younger than 45 who received the YFV17D yellow fever vaccine.

The chain combines TRBV9 with TRBJ2-1; D not certain. The CDR3 is 13 residues long. In germline, CDR1 is SGDLS, CDR2 YYNGEE. V was pared by 4 bases and J by 6 bases, with 11 bases between. CDR3 sequence reads: CASSNVRFNEQFF. CDR3 sequence (DNA): TGTGCCAGCAGCAACGTCCGGTTCAATGAGCAGTTCTTC.

In its sample, this clonotype was seen many times. The chain uses TRBV5-1 and TRBJ1-2; TRBD1 matches at 7 bases. V was clipped by 7 bases and J by 5 bases; unmatched bases: 11. This CDR3 is 14 amino acids long. Germline V gene lookup returns CDR1 SGHRS and CDR2 YFSETQ. The CDR3 here is CASQRGTEEYGYTF. As DNA, the CDR3 is TGCGCCAGCCAGCGGGGGACAGAAGAGTATGGCTACACCTTC.

This clonotype has at least ten counts. The V gene is TRBV7-7, the J gene TRBJ2-2; 8 nucleotides match TRBD2. V lost 1 base to trimming and J lost 0 bases; unmatched junction nucleotides: 7. The CDR3 covers 18 residues. CDR1 and CDR2 (germline): SSHAT, FNYEAQ (reference sequence). Here the CDR3 reads CASSLGLLLAANTGELFF. Written as DNA, the CDR3 is TGTGCCAGCAGCTTAGGGCTCTTACTAGCGGCGAACACCGGGGAGCTGTTTTTT. Together with reference TRBV7-7 and TRBJ2-2, the CDR3 gives the full variable domain: GAGVSQSPRYKVTKRGQDVTLRCDPISSHATLYWYQQALGQGPEFLTYFNYEAQPDKSGLPSDRFSAERPEGSISTLTIQRTEQRDSAMYRCASSLGLLLAANTGELFFGEGSRLTVL.

Only a few counts were recorded for this clonotype. The genes are TRBV10-3 and TRBJ2-7; 7 bases match TRBD1. The germline V gene encodes CDR1 ENHRY and CDR2 SYGVKD. Trimming removed 0 bases from V and 4 bases from J; junction bases left unmatched: 15. The CDR3 consists of 18 residues. The CDR3 DNA reads TGTGCCATCAGTGAGTCGGGTTTACAGGGGTCCGTAGCGTACGAGCAGTACTTC. Its translation is CAISESGLQGSVAYEQYF.

This clonotype came up many times. The chain is built from TRBV11-2 and TRBJ2-5; possible D gene TRBD1, 6 bases. This CDR3 spans 15 amino acids. Trimming left V 7 bases short and J 1 base short, with 16 bases between. Germline CDR1 SGHAT, CDR2 FQNNGV. CDR3 in amino acids: CASTGVRGSQETQYF. CDR3 nucleotides: TGTGCCAGCACAGGGGTCAGGGGCAGCCAAGAGACCCAGTACTTC.

Points on this clonotype: The junction shows a germline mismatch at one end, possibly a read error. V usage is TRBV4-3 and J usage is TRBJ2-3; 14 bases are shared with TRBD2. This CDR3 is built from 17 residues. Germline V gene lookup returns CDR1 LGHNA and CDR2 YSLEER. CDR3 nucleotide sequence: TGCGCCAGCAGCCTCGGACTAGCGGGAGGCGGCACAGATACGCCGTATTTT. It codes for CASSLGLAGGGTDTPYF.

The rearrangement uses TRBV19 and TRBJ2-6; the D is unclear. This CDR3 has 15 residues. V was trimmed by 7 bases and J by 0 bases, leaving 10 bases between them. Germline CDR1 reads LNHDA; CDR2 reads SQIVND (reference sequence). The DNA of the CDR3 is TGTGCCAGTACCCCAGGCTTCTCTGGGGCCAACGTCCTGACTTTC. Amino acids: CASTPGFSGANVLTF.

The chain employs TRBV5-1 and TRBJ2-1, with 12 positions matching TRBD1. This CDR3 spans 16 amino acids. Germline CDR1 reads SGHRS; CDR2 reads YFSETQ. V was pared by 3 bases and J by 8 bases, with 9 bases of the junction left unmatched. This chain's CDR3 is CASSWAGTGGLDEQFF. Here the CDR3 DNA reads TGCGCCAGCAGCTGGGCCGGGACAGGGGGCTTGGATGAGCAGTTCTTC.

J is TRBJ2-3 and V is TRBV19, with TRBD1 as a possible D gene (7 bases). Germline lookup yields CDR1 LNHDA and CDR2 SQIVND (reference sequence). This CDR3 spans 16 amino acids. Trimming stripped 5 bases from V and 7 bases from J, with 22 bases between. CDR3 in DNA: TGTGCCAGTAGTTCCAGACAGGGAGGTAAACTTAATACGCAGTATTTT. Encoded protein: CASSSRQGGKLNTQYF.

The chain recombines TRBV9 with TRBJ2-2; 14 bases are shared with TRBD2. V dropped 5 bases and J dropped 3; count of bases not matched to a gene: 6. The CDR3 runs to 17 residues. CDR1 is SGDLS, CDR2 YYNGEE, per germline. CDR3 nucleotide sequence: TGTGCCAGCAGTGGGACTAGCGGGAGCCCGGACACCGGGGAGCTGTTTTTT. It encodes CASSGTSGSPDTGELFF. Filled out from reference TRBV9 and TRBJ2-2, the complete variable domain reads DSGVTQTPKHLITATGQRVTLRCSPRSGDLSVYWYQQSLDQGLQFLIQYYNGEERAKGNILERFSAQQFPDLHSELNLSSLELGDSALYFCASSGTSGSPDTGELFFGEGSRLTVL.

This clonotype was recorded once. The V gene is TRBV6-6, the J gene TRBJ1-1, with a tentative D call TRBD1 (6 bases). The CDR3 runs to 12 residues. CDR1 and CDR2 from the germline V gene are MNHNY and SVGAGI (reference sequence). Trimming left V 7 bases short and J 10 bases short, with 16 bases between. The CDR3 DNA follows: TGTGCCAGCACCAAGATGCAGGGGCCAGCTTTCTTT. It codes for CASTKMQGPAFF.

This clonotype was counted between two and nine times. V usage is TRBV6-5 and J usage is TRBJ1-2; no clear D gene. Trimming removed 4 bases from V and 4 bases from J, with 16 bases in between. This CDR3 has 15 amino acids. The V gene's germline CDR1 is MNHEY and CDR2 SVGAGI. CDR3 loop: CASSFDPEPTYGYTF. The CDR3 bases are TGTGCCAGCAGTTTTGACCCGGAGCCGACCTATGGCTACACCTTC.

This clonotype came up a few times. This chain links TRBV20-1 with TRBJ2-7; D perhaps matches TRBD2 (5 bases). CDR3 length: 14 amino acids. Germline V gene sequence: CDR1 DFQATT, CDR2 SNEGSKA (reference sequence). Trimming cost V 3 bases and J 6 bases, with 18 bases left between them. This CDR3 is CSARVGSRSTEQYF. The CDR3 DNA is TGCAGTGCTAGGGTTGGGAGTCGGTCTACCGAGCAGTACTTC.

This clonotype has a handful of counts. The CDR3 DNA is TGCAGTGCTAGTTCAGGGTCGGGGGCAAGCAATCAGCCCCAGCATTTT. As protein: CSASSGSGASNQPQHF. The chain carries TRBV20-1 and TRBJ1-5; possible D gene TRBD1, 6 bases. V lost 3 bases to trimming and J lost 1 base, with 16 bases between them. This CDR3 region has 16 residues. CDR1 is DFQATT, CDR2 SNEGSKA, per germline (reference sequence).

This clonotype was seen a few times. The chain couples TRBV10-3 to TRBJ2-3; 9 nucleotides match TRBD2. CDR3 length equals 15 residues. Germline V gene data show CDR1 as ENHRY and CDR2 as SYGVKD. The V and J ends lost 2 bases and 4 bases, in that order; junction bases with no gene match: 4. The CDR3 nucleotides read TGTGCCATCAGTGAGGGCGGGAGGGCCTCAGATACGCAGTATTTT. Its translation is CAISEGGRASDTQYF.

V and J are TRBV20-1 and TRBJ2-3; 8 bases line up with TRBD1. Germline lookup yields CDR1 DFQATT and CDR2 SNEGSKA (reference sequence). Germline trimming cut 0 bases from V and 1 base from J; bases unmatched to any gene: 6. CDR3 size: 16 residues. The CDR3 bases are TGCAGTGCTAGAGATGTAGAGGACAGGGGCACAGATACGCAGTATTTT. This codes for CSARDVEDRGTDTQYF.

This clonotype has only a few counts. V gene TRBV27 combines with J gene TRBJ2-1; D possibly uses TRBD1 or TRBD2 (5 bases each). V lost 3 bases, J lost 8 bases, and 14 bases lay in between. The germline V gene has CDR1 MNHEY and CDR2 SMNVEV (reference sequence). The CDR3 sequence is 14 residues long. The DNA for the CDR3 is TGTGCCAGCAGTTTCGTCCCGTTGGGGGATGAGCAGTTCTTC. Its translation is CASSFVPLGDEQFF.

The chain's CDR3 is CSVEESGTGGAYEQYF. The CDR3 DNA follows: TGCAGCGTTGAAGAATCAGGGACAGGGGGCGCGTACGAGCAGTACTTC. This rearrangement joins TRBV29-1 to TRBJ2-7, with 12 bases aligning to TRBD1. In germline, CDR1 is SQVTM, CDR2 ANQGSEA. The CDR3 consists of 16 residues. Trimming took 0 bases from V and 4 from J; bases not matched to a gene: 7.